This passage covers 15 T cell receptor beta chains from one sample sequenced in a study of blood T cell repertoires in COVID-19. TCRdb's copy holds only in-frame clones and misses some; the assay was immunoSEQ multiplex PCR. The table has 200,000 or so clones, roughly 90% seen once; the top ten hold about 0.81%. The source material was peripheral blood. These receptors were obtained from a woman in her 70s with acute or convalescent COVID-19.

This chain links TRBV10-3 with TRBJ2-2, with D maybe TRBD2 (6 bases). Germline-derived CDR1 and CDR2 are ENHRY and SYGVKD. The CDR3 has 13 amino acids. V lost 8 bases and J lost 3, with 10 bases in between. This CDR3 reads CAIRSGDTGELFF. Here the CDR3 DNA reads TGTGCCATCCGATCGGGGGACACCGGGGAGCTGTTTTTT.

The chain is built from TRBV7-9 and TRBJ1-2; weak D call: TRBD1 (6 bases). The germline V gene encodes CDR1 SEHNR and CDR2 FQNEAQ (reference sequence). The V and J ends lost 1 base and 4 bases respectively, with 10 bases between them. This CDR3 region has 14 residues. CDR3 amino acids: CASSLDGRGYGYTF. CDR3 nucleotides: TGTGCCAGCAGCTTAGACGGCAGGGGCTATGGCTACACCTTC.

The chain employs TRBV15 and TRBJ1-4, with D possibly matching TRBD1 (6 bases). This CDR3 is 16 amino acids long. V lost 9 bases and J 3 bases, leaving 20 bases between the germline ends. The germline V gene encodes CDR1 LNHNV and CDR2 YYDKDF (reference sequence). The CDR3 coding sequence is TGTGCCACGATCAGGGCAGGGGAGCGTTCTAATGAAAAACTGTTTTTT. It translates to CATIRAGERSNEKLFF.

This clone was counted only a few times. The rearrangement links TRBV2 to TRBJ1-6; no reliable D call. The germline CDR1 and CDR2 sequences are SNHLY and FYNNEI. Trimming left V 9 bases short and J 3 bases short, with 18 bases between. This CDR3 region has 16 residues. CDR3 nucleotide sequence: TGTGCCAGTTCTGAGAGGATGGTCCTCTATAATTCACCCCTCCACTTT. Amino acid sequence: CASSERMVLYNSPLHF.

The chain uses TRBV7-9 and TRBJ2-4; TRBD2 is a possible D gene (6 bases). Per germline, CDR1 SEHNR and CDR2 FQNEAQ (reference sequence). Trimming stripped 1 base from V and 8 bases from J, with 12 bases between. The CDR3 is 14 residues long. In DNA, the CDR3 is TGTGCCAGCAGCTTAGTAGGGTCGGGGGACATTCAGTACTTC. Translated: CASSLVGSGDIQYF.

This clone appeared a few times. This chain connects TRBV10-3 to TRBJ1-2, with unresolved D. Germline-derived CDR1 and CDR2 are ENHRY and SYGVKD. This CDR3 comprises 14 residues. V was clipped by 10 bases and J by 6 bases, with 21 bases between them. The CDR3 DNA sequence: TGTGCCAGCGGATTTGGTCCCGGCGGAGATGGCTACACCTTC. Its protein product is CASGFGPGGDGYTF.

The chain has TRBV7-9 and TRBJ1-1; D is uncertain. The CDR3 is made up of 15 amino acids. Germline V CDR1 and CDR2: SEHNR, FQNEAQ (reference sequence). The V gene lost 5 bases and the J gene lost 1 base, with 14 bases spanning the gap. CDR3 sequence (DNA): TGTGCCAGCAGCCACGCGGACTGGAAGAACACTGAAGCTTTCTTT. Translated: CASSHADWKNTEAFF.

The chain joins TRBV5-1 to TRBJ2-6; D might be TRBD1 (6 bases). Germline CDR1 is SGHRS and CDR2 is YFSETQ. The CDR3 loop spans 14 amino acids. V lost 6 bases and J lost 2, with 9 bases in between. CDR3 nucleotides: TGCGCCAGCAACAAGGGGGCTGGGGCCAACGTCCTGACTTTC. The encoded protein is CASNKGAGANVLTF.

This chain connects TRBV6-5 to TRBJ1-1; D perhaps matches TRBD1 (5 bases). The germline V gene encodes CDR1 MNHEY and CDR2 SVGAGI. The CDR3 sequence is 14 residues long. Between the trimmed V and J ends, which lost 6 bases and 12 bases, there was a span of 23 bases. This CDR3 reads CASRYQRGAVWSFF. CDR3 DNA: TGTGCCAGCAGGTACCAGCGTGGGGCAGTTTGGTCTTTCTTT.

The chain links TRBV9 to TRBJ1-6; 8 nucleotides align to TRBD1. The CDR3 totals 14 residues. The V gene's germline CDR1 is SGDLS and CDR2 YYNGEE. The V segment lost 6 bases and the J segment 8 bases; nucleotides outside the gene matches: 7. Written as DNA, the CDR3 is TGTGCCAGCACCCGGACAGGGAAGGATTCACCCCTCCACTTT. Amino acid sequence: CASTRTGKDSPLHF.

CDR3: CATSDDRGPGTEAFF. CDR3 bases: TGTGCCACCAGTGACGACAGGGGGCCGGGCACTGAAGCTTTCTTT. The chain uses TRBV24-1 and TRBJ1-1, with TRBD1 matching 10 bases. After removal of 4 bases from V and 4 bases from J, the junction contained 5 bases not matched to a gene. Germline loops: CDR1 KGHDR, CDR2 SFDVKD. There are 15 residues in the CDR3.

This chain connects TRBV7-2 to TRBJ1-3; D is uncertain. The germline CDR1 and CDR2 sequences are SGHTA and FQGNSA. Trimming took off 5 bases at V and 5 bases at J, with 16 bases between the two ends. The CDR3 extends over 15 amino acids. The DNA of the CDR3 is TGTGCCAGCAGCATTAGCTTGGCAAATCGAAACACCATATATTTT. Protein: CASSISLANRNTIYF.

This chain joins TRBV5-1 and TRBJ1-4; D is unresolved. Germline V gene lookup returns CDR1 SGHRS and CDR2 YFSETQ. The CDR3 contains 16 residues. V was shortened by 4 bases and J by 5 bases, with 18 bases between the two germline ends. CDR3 DNA: TGCGCCAGCAGCCGCATCCCGGACTCTGCGAATGAAAAACTGTTTTTT. Its protein is CASSRIPDSANEKLFF. The complete variable domain, with remaining parts taken from reference TRBV5-1 and TRBJ1-4, reads KAGVTQTPRYLIKTRGQQVTLSCSPISGHRSVSWYQQTPGQGLQFLFEYFSETQRNKGNFPGRFSGRQFSNSRSEMNVSTLELGDSALYLCASSRIPDSANEKLFFGSGTQLSVL.

In its sample, this clone was seen once. J is TRBJ1-3 and V is TRBV4-1, with 9 bases lining up with TRBD1. CDR3 size: 16 residues. The germline V gene has CDR1 MGHRA and CDR2 YSYEKL. V dropped 2 bases and J dropped 4; count of bases not matched to a gene: 6. The CDR3 is CASSQPTGGGGNTIYF. The CDR3 coding sequence is TGCGCCAGCAGCCAACCAACAGGGGGCGGGGGAAACACCATATATTTT.

Details on this clone: Mismatch with germline at one junction end may stem from a read error. V gene TRBV28 combines with J gene TRBJ2-3; 12 bases agree with TRBD2. Germline CDR1 is MDHEN and CDR2 is SYDVKM. The CDR3 has 14 residues. The CDR3 DNA is TGTGCCAGCAGTAACGGGGGACTAGCGGGTCTCCCTTTTTTT. As protein: CASSNGGLAGLPFF.